These 21 T cell receptor beta chains share one sample of origin, sequenced in a study of T cells in Graves' hyperthyroidism and ophthalmopathy. RNA transcripts gave rise to amplified TCR beta CDR3 regions. When the TCR CDR3 underwent first-round RT-PCR, the HTBI primer set was used. TCRdb analysed the multiplex PCR reads with MiXCR anew, one entry per CDR3 protein. The data contain tens of thousands of distinct CDR3 sequences, roughly 52% of them singletons. Sample: blood. Source of these receptors: a woman aged 45 to 65 with Graves' hyperthyroidism that later progressed to Graves' ophthalmopathy.

The chain links TRBV5-1 to TRBJ1-2; 10 bases agree with TRBD1. Germline loops: CDR1 SGHRS, CDR2 YFSETQ. CDR3 length: 18 residues. The V segment lost 0 bases and the J segment 4 bases; nucleotides outside the gene matches: 12. CDR3 nucleotide sequence: TGCGCCAGCAGCTTGGAGCTTAGCGGGACAGGGGTTAGCTATGGCTACACCTTC. As protein: CASSLELSGTGVSYGYTF.

This clonotype was counted once. The chain combines TRBV20-1 with TRBJ1-4; D not certain. The CDR3 runs to 15 residues. Germline V gives CDR1 DFQATT, CDR2 SNEGSKA (reference sequence). V lost 3 bases and J 8 bases, leaving 19 bases between the germline ends. The CDR3 protein is CSARVGERATEKLFF. Written as DNA, the CDR3 is TGCAGTGCTAGGGTCGGGGAACGGGCGACGGAAAAACTGTTTTTT.

There are many counts of this clonotype. V is TRBV4-1 and J is TRBJ2-6; a weak D match, TRBD1 (6 bases). The length of the CDR3 is 15 residues. Trimming took off 4 bases at V and 2 bases at J, with 9 bases between the two ends. Looked up from germline, CDR1 is MGHRA and CDR2 is YSYEKL. The CDR3 region is CASSLTGTGANVLTF. CDR3 in DNA: TGCGCCAGCAGCCTTACAGGGACTGGGGCCAACGTCCTGACTTTC.

The sample holds a few counts of this clonotype. The rearrangement uses TRBV19 and TRBJ2-2, with TRBD1 matching over 8 bases. This CDR3 comprises 15 residues. Germline values: CDR1 LNHDA, CDR2 SQIVND (reference sequence). V shed 6 bases, J shed 5 bases, and the junction held 8 bases outside the gene matches. CDR3 loop: CASRRQGAETGELFF. The CDR3 DNA reads TGTGCCAGTAGAAGGCAGGGGGCGGAAACCGGGGAGCTGTTTTTT.

The CDR3 nucleotides read TGCGCCAGCAGCTTGGGGGGACAGGGGGCCTACGAGCAGTACTTC. Its protein is CASSLGGQGAYEQYF. The gene calls are TRBV5-1 and TRBJ2-7; 11 nucleotides agree with TRBD1. CDR1 and CDR2 (germline): SGHRS, YFSETQ. This CDR3 has 15 residues. The trim removed 0 bases at V and 2 bases at J, leaving 1 base unmatched.

Comments on this clonotype: The junction does not match germline at one end; this may be a read error. The chain uses TRBV7-9 and TRBJ2-2; D is perhaps TRBD2 (5 bases). The germline V gene encodes CDR1 SEHNR and CDR2 FQNEAQ (reference sequence). This CDR3 is 16 amino acids long. This chain's CDR3 is CASSLVSGLNTWELFF. The CDR3 DNA is TGTGCCAGCAGCTTAGTTTCAGGCCTGAACACCTGGGAGCTGTTCTTT. The variable domain in full, completed from reference TRBV7-9 and TRBJ2-2, reads DTGVSQNPRHKITKRGQNVTFRCDPISEHNRLYWYRQTLGQGPEFLTYFQNEAQLEKSRLLSDRFSAERPKGSFSTLEIQRTEQGDSAMYLCASSLVSGLNTWELFFGEGSRLTVL.

This clonotype was recorded many times. The chain uses TRBV4-1 and TRBJ1-5; D remains unclear. The CDR3 totals 17 residues. V shed 1 base and J shed 9 bases, with 22 bases lying between them. Germline V lookup: CDR1 MGHRA, CDR2 YSYEKL. In DNA form, the CDR3 reads TGCGCCAGCAGCCAAGTTTCGGTAGGCGGCGGACGTCGGCCCCAGCATTTT. It encodes CASSQVSVGGGRRPQHF.

This clonotype was recorded many times. The chain links TRBV4-2 to TRBJ1-2; D uncertain. This CDR3 is 15 amino acids long. Germline V gene sequence: CDR1 LGHNA, CDR2 YNFKEQ. With 4 bases removed from V and 4 bases from J, the gap between germline ends came to 16 bases. CDR3: CASSPPRSPGYGYTF. CDR3 DNA: TGTGCCAGCAGCCCCCCGAGGTCTCCGGGCTATGGCTACACCTTC.

This clonotype has only one observation. This chain links TRBV12-3 or TRBV12-4 with TRBJ2-1, with D unresolved. This CDR3 comprises 12 residues. V lost 6 bases and J 9 bases, leaving 12 bases between the germline ends. CDR3 protein: CASRWEASEQFF. In nucleotides, the CDR3 is TGTGCCAGCAGATGGGAAGCGAGTGAGCAGTTCTTC.

Points on this clonotype: One end of the junction does not line up with germline, which may come from a read error. V and J are TRBV6-5 and TRBJ2-7; 13 bases match TRBD2. Per the germline V gene, CDR1 is MNHEY and CDR2 is SVGAGI. This CDR3 has 20 residues. CDR3 protein: CAGSYSRTSGSWRGPYEQYF. Written as DNA, the CDR3 is TGTGCCGGCAGTTACTCGAGGACTAGCGGGAGTTGGCGGGGTCCCTACGAGCAGTACTTC.

This rearrangement joins TRBV5-1 to TRBJ2-7, with TRBD1 as a possible D gene (6 bases). Germline-derived CDR1 and CDR2 are SGHRS and YFSETQ. CDR3 size: 12 residues. The CDR3 is CACSQGNHEQYF. The CDR3 DNA sequence: TGCGCATGCTCACAGGGAAACCACGAGCAGTACTTC.

Remarks on this clonotype: As the CDR3 is not closed by the conserved phenylalanine or tryptophan, this likely results from a read error. The limits of the CDR3 on the DNA are not certain, so only TCRdb's listed CDR3 is given. The chain recombines TRBV7-8 with TRBJ1-1; no check of the table's D call, TRBD1, against the DNA was made. Germline CDR1 is SGHVS and CDR2 is FQNEAQ. The CDR3 spans 8 amino acids, including both terminal residues. The CDR3 sequence: CASSRGGI.

In its sample, this clonotype was seen many times. An end of the junction does not agree with germline; a read error may underlie this. The V and J genes are TRBV20-1 and TRBJ2-6; 8 bases match TRBD1. Germline V gene sequence: CDR1 DFQATT, CDR2 SNEGSKA (reference sequence). The CDR3 has 16 amino acids. CDR3 sequence reads: CSAPRQGNSGTNVLTF. DNA for the CDR3: TGCAGTGCTCCAAGACAGGGGAACTCTGGGACCAACGTCCTGACTTTC.

There are many counts of this clonotype. The rearrangement links TRBV18 to TRBJ2-7; 11 bases match TRBD1. The CDR3 has 15 amino acids. Germline CDR1 and CDR2: KGHSH and LQKENI. V trimming: 4 bases; J trimming: 5 bases; junction bases outside the gene matches: 7. CDR3: CASSLRTGGFDEQYF. The CDR3 nucleotides read TGTGCCAGCTCACTGCGGACAGGGGGCTTCGACGAGCAGTACTTC.

Concerning this clonotype: One end of the junction varies from germline; a read error may be responsible. This chain joins TRBV5-1 and TRBJ1-2; D uncertain. This CDR3 is built from 13 residues. Germline V gene lookup returns CDR1 SGHRS and CDR2 YFSETQ. The CDR3 bases are TGCGCCAGCAGCTTGGCCGGAGGGTACACTGAAGCTTTC. Translation: CASSLAGGYTEAF.

Remarks on this clonotype: It may be a read error: a sequence one base away is much more abundant. This chain connects TRBV2 to TRBJ2-1; tentative D call: TRBD2 (6 bases). This CDR3 is built from 17 residues. The germline V gene has CDR1 SNHLY and CDR2 FYNNEI. As DNA, the CDR3 is TGTGCCGGCAGCCGAACCACCTCCGGGACTGGCGGCAACCAGCAGTTCTTC. Its protein is CAGSRTTSGTGGNQQFF.

The gene calls are TRBV11-2 and TRBJ2-5; the match to TRBD1 covers 7 bases. Looked up from germline, CDR1 is SGHAT and CDR2 is FQNNGV. V trimming: 5 bases; J trimming: 2 bases; junction bases outside the gene matches: 17. The CDR3 is 18 residues long. CDR3 residues: CASSAIIRTGGRQETQYF. In nucleotides, the CDR3 is TGTGCCAGCAGCGCTATTATCCGGACAGGCGGAAGACAAGAGACCCAGTACTTC. Variable domain in full (rest from reference TRBV11-2 and TRBJ2-5): EAGVAQSPRYKIIEKRQSVAFWCNPISGHATLYWYQQILGQGPKLLIQFQNNGVVDDSQLPKDRFSAERLKGVDSTLKIQPAKLEDSAVYLCASSAIIRTGGRQETQYFGPGTRLLVL.

With regard to this clonotype: A much larger clone lies a single base off, so this may be a read error. The V and J genes are TRBV3-1 and TRBJ1-2; D gene unclear. The CDR3 is 15 amino acids. Per the germline V gene, CDR1 is LGHDT and CDR2 is YNNKEL (reference sequence). V lost 4 bases to trimming and J lost 2 bases, with 14 bases between them. The CDR3 region is CASSPAASGNYGYTF. CDR3 nucleotides: TGTGCCAGCAGCCCAGCGGCGAGTGGCAACTATGGCTACACCTTC.

The chain recombines TRBV12-3 or TRBV12-4 with TRBJ2-2; TRBD2 agrees at 10 bases. The CDR3 is 15 residues long. V dropped 5 bases and J dropped 7; count of bases not matched to a gene: 7. In nucleotides, the CDR3 is TGTGCCAGCAGTCGGGGGACTAGCGCGATCGGGGAGCTGTTTTTT. Translating it yields CASSRGTSAIGELFF.

This clonotype occurred many times. The chain links TRBV19 to TRBJ1-1; a weak D match, TRBD1 (5 bases). This CDR3 is built from 12 residues. Germline-derived CDR1 and CDR2 are LNHDA and SQIVND (reference sequence). The V and J ends lost 10 bases and 11 bases respectively, with 20 bases between them. DNA of the CDR3: TGTGCCACCGCCTTAATGGAGGGGAGGGCTTTCTTT. Translating gives CATALMEGRAFF. Variable domain in full (rest from reference TRBV19 and TRBJ1-1): DGGITQSPKYLFRKEGQNVTLSCEQNLNHDAMYWYRQDPGQGLRLIYYSQIVNDFQKGDIAEGYSVSREKKESFPLTVTSAQKNPTAFYLCATALMEGRAFFGQGTRLTVV.

The V gene is TRBV7-8, the J gene TRBJ2-2; the match to TRBD2 covers 9 bases. Trimming at V came to 10 bases and at J to 4 bases, leaving 7 bases not matched to a gene. The CDR3 runs 14 residues. CDR1 is SGHVS, CDR2 FQNEAQ, per germline. CDR3 loop: CATWGAGGTGELFF. CDR3 sequence (DNA): TGTGCCACATGGGGAGCGGGAGGCACCGGGGAGCTGTTTTTT.